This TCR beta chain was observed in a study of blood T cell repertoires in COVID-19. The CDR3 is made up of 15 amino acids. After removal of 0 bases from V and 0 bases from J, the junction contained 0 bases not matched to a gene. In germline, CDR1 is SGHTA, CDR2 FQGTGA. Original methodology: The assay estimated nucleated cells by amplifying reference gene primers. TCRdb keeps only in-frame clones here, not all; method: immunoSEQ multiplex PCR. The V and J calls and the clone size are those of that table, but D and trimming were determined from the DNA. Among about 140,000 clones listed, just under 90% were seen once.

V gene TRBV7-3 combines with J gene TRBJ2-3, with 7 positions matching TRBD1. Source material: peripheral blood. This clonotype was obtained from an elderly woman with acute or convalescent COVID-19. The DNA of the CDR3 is TGTGCCAGCAGCTTAACGGGACAGAGCACAGATACGCAGTATTTT. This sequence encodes CASSLTGQSTDTQYF.